This T cell receptor beta chain came from a study of response to subunit inactivated influenza vaccine. General study findings and limits: Few new T cells, the authors suggested, are recruited by each seasonal influenza vaccination.

Germline V gene sequence: CDR1 MNHEY, CDR2 SVGEGT. V was trimmed by 5 bases and J by 7 bases, leaving 14 bases between them. The CDR3 consists of 13 residues. This clonotype was detected ten times or more. The antigen is unknown. One entry per CDR3 protein, called by TCRdb with MiXCR from the RT-PCR reads. The sample lists hundreds of thousands of distinct CDR3 sequences, over 9.5% occurring once. The sequence came from a man aged 50 to 59 who received an inactivated influenza vaccine. The V and J genes are TRBV6-2 or TRBV6-3 and TRBJ1-1; D might be TRBD1 (6 bases). The sequencing used PBMCs from blood, collected on the day of vaccination. The CDR3 nucleotides are TGTGCCAGCAGTCTCCCAGGGGTGCATGAAGCTTTCTTT. Translation gives CASSLPGVHEAFF.